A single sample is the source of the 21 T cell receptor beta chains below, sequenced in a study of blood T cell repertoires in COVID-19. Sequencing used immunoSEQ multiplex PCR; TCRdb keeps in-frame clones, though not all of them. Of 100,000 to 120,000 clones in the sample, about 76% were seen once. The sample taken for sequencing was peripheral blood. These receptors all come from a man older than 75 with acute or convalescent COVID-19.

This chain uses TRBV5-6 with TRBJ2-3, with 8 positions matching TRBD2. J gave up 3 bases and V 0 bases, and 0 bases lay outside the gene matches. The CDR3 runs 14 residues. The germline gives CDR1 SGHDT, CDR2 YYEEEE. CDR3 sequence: CASSLGLATDTQYF. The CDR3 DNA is TGTGCCAGCAGCTTGGGACTAGCGACAGATACGCAGTATTTT.

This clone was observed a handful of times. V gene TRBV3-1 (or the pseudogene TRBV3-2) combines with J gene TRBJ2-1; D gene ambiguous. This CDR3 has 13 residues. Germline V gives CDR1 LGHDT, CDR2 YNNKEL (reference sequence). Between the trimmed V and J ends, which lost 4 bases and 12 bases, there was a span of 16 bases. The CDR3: CASSPAPFSGQFF. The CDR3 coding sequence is TGTGCCAGCAGCCCCGCTCCCTTTAGTGGGCAGTTCTTC.

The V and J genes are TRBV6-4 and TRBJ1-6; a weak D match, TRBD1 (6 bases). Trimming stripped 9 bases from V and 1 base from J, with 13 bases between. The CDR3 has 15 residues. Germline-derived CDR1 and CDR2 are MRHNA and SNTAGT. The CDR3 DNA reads TGTGCCAGTTCCCCGGGACATTCCTATAATTCACCCCTCCACTTT. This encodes CASSPGHSYNSPLHF.

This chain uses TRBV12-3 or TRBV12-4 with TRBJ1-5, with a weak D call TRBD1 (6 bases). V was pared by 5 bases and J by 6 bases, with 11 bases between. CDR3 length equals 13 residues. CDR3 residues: CASSAYRAQPQHF. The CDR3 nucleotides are TGTGCCAGCAGTGCTTACAGGGCTCAGCCCCAGCATTTT.

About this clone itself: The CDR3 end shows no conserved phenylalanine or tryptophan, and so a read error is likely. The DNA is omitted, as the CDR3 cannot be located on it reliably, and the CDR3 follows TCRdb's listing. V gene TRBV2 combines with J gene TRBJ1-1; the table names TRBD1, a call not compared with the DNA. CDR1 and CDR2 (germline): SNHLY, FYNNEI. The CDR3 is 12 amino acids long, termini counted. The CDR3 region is CASSAQPGQGFI.

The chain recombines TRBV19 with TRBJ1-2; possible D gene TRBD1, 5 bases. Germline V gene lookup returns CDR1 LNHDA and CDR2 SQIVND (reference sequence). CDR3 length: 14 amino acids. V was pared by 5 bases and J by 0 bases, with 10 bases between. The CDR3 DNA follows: TGTGCCAGTAGTTTACGGACACCTAACTATGGCTACACCTTC. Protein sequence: CASSLRTPNYGYTF.

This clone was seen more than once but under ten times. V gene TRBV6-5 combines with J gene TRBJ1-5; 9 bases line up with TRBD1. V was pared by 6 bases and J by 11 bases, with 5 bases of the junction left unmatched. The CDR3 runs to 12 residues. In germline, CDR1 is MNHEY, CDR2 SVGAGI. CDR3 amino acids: CASRMTGGSQHF. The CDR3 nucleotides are TGTGCCAGCAGGATGACAGGGGGGTCCCAGCATTTT.

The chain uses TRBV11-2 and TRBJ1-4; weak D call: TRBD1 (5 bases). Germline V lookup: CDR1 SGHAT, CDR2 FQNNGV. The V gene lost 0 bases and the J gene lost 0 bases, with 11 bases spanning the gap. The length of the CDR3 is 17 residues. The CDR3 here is CASSLEKGFATNEKLFF. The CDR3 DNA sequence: TGTGCCAGCAGCTTAGAAAAGGGGTTTGCAACTAATGAAAAACTGTTTTTT.

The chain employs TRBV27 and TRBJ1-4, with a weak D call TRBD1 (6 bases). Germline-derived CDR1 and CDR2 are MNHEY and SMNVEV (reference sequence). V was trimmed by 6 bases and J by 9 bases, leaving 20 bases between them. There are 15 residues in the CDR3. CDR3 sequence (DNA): TGTGCCAGCAGCATCCTACAGGGAGCCACTCAAAAACTGTTTTTT. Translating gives CASSILQGATQKLFF.

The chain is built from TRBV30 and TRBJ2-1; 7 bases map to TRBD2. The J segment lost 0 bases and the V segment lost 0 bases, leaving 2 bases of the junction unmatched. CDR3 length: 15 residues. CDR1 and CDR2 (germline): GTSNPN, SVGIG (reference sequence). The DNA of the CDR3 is TGTGCCTGGAGTGTACGCGGGAGCTCCTACAATGAGCAGTTCTTC. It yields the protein CAWSVRGSSYNEQFF.

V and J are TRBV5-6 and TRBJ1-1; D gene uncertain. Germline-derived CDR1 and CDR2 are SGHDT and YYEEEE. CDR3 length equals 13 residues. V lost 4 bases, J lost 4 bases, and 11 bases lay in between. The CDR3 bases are TGTGCCAGCAGCGGGAGGGTTGGCACTGAAGCTTTCTTT. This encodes CASSGRVGTEAFF.

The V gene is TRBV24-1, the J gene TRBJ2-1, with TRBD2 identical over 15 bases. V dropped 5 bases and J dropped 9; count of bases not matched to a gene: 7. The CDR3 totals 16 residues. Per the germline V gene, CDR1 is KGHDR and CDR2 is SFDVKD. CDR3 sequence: CATSGVGLAGGAEQFF. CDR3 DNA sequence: TGTGCCACCAGTGGTGTTGGACTAGCGGGAGGGGCTGAGCAGTTCTTC.

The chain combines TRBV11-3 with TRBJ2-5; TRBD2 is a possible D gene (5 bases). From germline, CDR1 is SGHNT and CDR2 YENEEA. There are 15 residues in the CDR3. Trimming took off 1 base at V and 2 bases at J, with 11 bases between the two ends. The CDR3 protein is CASSLGLTKQETQYF. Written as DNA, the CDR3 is TGTGCCAGCAGCTTAGGCCTGACTAAACAAGAGACCCAGTACTTC. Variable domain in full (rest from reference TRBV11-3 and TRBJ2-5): EAGVVQSPRYKIIEKKQPVAFWCNPISGHNTLYWYLQNLGQGPELLIRYENEEAVDDSQLPKDRFSAERLKGVDSTLKIQPAELGDSAVYLCASSLGLTKQETQYFGPGTRLLVL.

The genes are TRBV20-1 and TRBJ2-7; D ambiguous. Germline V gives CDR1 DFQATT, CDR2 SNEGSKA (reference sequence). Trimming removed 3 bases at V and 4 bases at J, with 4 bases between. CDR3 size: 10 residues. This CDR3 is CSASPYEQYF. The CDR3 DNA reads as TGCAGTGCTAGTCCTTACGAGCAGTACTTC.

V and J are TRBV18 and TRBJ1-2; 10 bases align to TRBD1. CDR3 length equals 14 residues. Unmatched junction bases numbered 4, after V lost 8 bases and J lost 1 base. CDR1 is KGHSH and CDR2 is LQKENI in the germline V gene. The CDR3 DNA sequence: TGTGCCAGCGTGGGACAGGGGTTTAACTATGGCTACACCTTC. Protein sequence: CASVGQGFNYGYTF.

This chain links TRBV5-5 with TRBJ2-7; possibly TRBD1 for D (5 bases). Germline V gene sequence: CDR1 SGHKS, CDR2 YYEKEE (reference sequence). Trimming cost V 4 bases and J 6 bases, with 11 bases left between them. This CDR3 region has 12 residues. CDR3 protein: CASSLWTREQYF. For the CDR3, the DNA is TGTGCCAGCAGCCTATGGACACGCGAGCAGTACTTC.

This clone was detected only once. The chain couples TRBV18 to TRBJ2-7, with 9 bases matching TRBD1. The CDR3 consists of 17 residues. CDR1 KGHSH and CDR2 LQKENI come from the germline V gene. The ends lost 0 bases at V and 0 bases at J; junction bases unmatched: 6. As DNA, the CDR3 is TGTGCCAGCTCACCACCGGGACAGGGAAAGGACTCCTACGAGCAGTACTTC. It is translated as CASSPPGQGKDSYEQYF.

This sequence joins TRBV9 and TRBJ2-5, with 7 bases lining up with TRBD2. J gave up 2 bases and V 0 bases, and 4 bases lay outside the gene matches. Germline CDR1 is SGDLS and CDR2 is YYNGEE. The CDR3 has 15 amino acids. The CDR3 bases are TGTGCCAGCAGCGTAGCTAGCGGTCTACAAGAGACCCAGTACTTC. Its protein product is CASSVASGLQETQYF.

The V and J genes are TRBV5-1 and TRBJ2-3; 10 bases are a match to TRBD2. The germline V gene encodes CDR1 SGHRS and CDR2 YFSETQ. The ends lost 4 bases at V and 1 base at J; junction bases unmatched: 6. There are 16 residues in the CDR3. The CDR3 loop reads CASSLGLAYGTDTQYF. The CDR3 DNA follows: TGCGCCAGCAGCCTGGGACTAGCGTACGGCACAGATACGCAGTATTTT.

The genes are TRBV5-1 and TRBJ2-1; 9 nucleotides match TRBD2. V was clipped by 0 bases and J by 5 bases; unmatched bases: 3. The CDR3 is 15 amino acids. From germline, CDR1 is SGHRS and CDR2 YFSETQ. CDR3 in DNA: TGCGCCAGCAGCTTGGGTCTAGCGGGAAACAATGAGCAGTTCTTC. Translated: CASSLGLAGNNEQFF.

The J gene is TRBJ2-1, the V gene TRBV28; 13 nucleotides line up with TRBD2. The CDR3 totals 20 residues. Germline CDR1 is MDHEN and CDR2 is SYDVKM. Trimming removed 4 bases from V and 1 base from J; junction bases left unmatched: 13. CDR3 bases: TGTGCCAGCAGTTCCTTAGCCGGGACTAGCGGGATAAAATCCTACAATGAGCAGTTCTTC. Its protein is CASSSLAGTSGIKSYNEQFF.